This T cell receptor (beta chain) originates from a study of blood T cell repertoires in COVID-19. On the study more broadly: PBMCs, B-cell-depleted T cells, or T cells provided the cDNA or gDNA that made up the material.

Generated by immunoSEQ multiplex PCR, the TCRdb table keeps only in-frame clones and is missing some. Of 300,000 to 400,000 clones in the sample, about nine tenths were seen once. Germline V gene lookup returns CDR1 GTSNPN and CDR2 SVGIG (reference sequence). The CDR3 runs 17 residues. J gave up 1 base and V 1 base, and 10 bases lay outside the gene matches. The chain recombines TRBV30 with TRBJ2-3, with 8 bases that match TRBD1. Sequenced sample: peripheral blood. This TCR was sampled from a man aged 50-60 years with active or convalescent COVID-19. CDR3: CAWSGGETGARTDTQYF. CDR3 coding DNA: TGTGCCTGGAGTGGAGGAGAGACAGGGGCCCGCACAGATACGCAGTATTTT.